A single T cell receptor beta chain is shown here with its context. It lacks a known antigen. No much larger clonotype is one base removed from it; base qualities were not supplied. The data derive from a study of cytomegalovirus exposure and HLA in healthy donors (dated by TCRdb to the late 2010s). General notes on the study: According to a later analysis, the 110 or so validation repertoires were produced on the same platform as the roughly 600 repertoires of the first cohort. The study aimed to test whether signatures of past pathogen exposure could be identified by cataloging public T cell receptors. Besides the first cohort of roughly 640 subjects, a separate validation cohort made up of 90 to 150 different subjects was used. To predict cytomegalovirus infection status, the study combined high-throughput TCR immunosequencing, statistical association of individual TCRs with disease status, and machine learning.

Donors formed part of the validation cohort, which comprised over a hundred subjects and was distinct from the first cohort of under 750 subjects. Broad study findings and their caveats: It was suggested by the authors that the approach could potentially be generalized to other disease states and immunological phenotypes. In a later analysis, TCRs clustered in the first cohort were found to also tend to co-occur in the roughly 120 validation repertoires, with 90% to 95% of cluster scores above 0. Cytomegalovirus status was reported to be diagnosed by the classifier with high specificity and sensitivity in both the original and validation cohorts. All 120 or so repertoires were used to score co-occurrence in the validation cohort in a later analysis, because that analysis had no HLA typing for the cohort. The study gave a list of 150 to 200 TCR beta chains associated with cytomegalovirus. Across donors, most TCR sequences were observed very rarely, whereas some public TCRs were present in many individuals. In vitro tests confirmed that a few of the cytomegalovirus-associated TCR beta chains recognize cytomegalovirus antigens.

The CDR3 contains 15 residues, cysteine and phenylalanine counted. Only the CDR3 region is kept as DNA, spanning 45 bases read in frame from base 1. The germline V gene specifies MDHEN as CDR1 and SYDVKM as CDR2. V loses 7 bases, J loses 4 bases, and the germline ends lie 17 bases apart. The library came from the immunoSEQ multiplex PCR assay. In the original analysis: A statistical classification framework was developed to diagnose cytomegalovirus status using the catalog of TCR beta chain sequences. TCRdb limited this immuneACCESS table to in-frame rearrangements with V and J called. A share of clones is missing; checked studies link under half to unresolved V genes, and the rest is unexplained. That table furnishes V, J and clone size, whereas the DNA furnished D and trimming. The sample table lists 180,000 or so clones, more than 75% of them with a count of one. The ten largest clones add up to 7.2% of the sample.

This TCR was sampled from a man in his thirties or forties in good health and CMV-seropositive. This receptor chain uses TRBV28 and TRBJ2-1; perhaps TRBD2 is the D gene, with 5 bases matching. Material for sequencing was PBMCs. The DNA reads as follows: TGTGCCAGCACCCCAAAACCTCGCGGGTACAATGAGCAGTTCTTC. It translates to CASTPKPRGYNEQFF.